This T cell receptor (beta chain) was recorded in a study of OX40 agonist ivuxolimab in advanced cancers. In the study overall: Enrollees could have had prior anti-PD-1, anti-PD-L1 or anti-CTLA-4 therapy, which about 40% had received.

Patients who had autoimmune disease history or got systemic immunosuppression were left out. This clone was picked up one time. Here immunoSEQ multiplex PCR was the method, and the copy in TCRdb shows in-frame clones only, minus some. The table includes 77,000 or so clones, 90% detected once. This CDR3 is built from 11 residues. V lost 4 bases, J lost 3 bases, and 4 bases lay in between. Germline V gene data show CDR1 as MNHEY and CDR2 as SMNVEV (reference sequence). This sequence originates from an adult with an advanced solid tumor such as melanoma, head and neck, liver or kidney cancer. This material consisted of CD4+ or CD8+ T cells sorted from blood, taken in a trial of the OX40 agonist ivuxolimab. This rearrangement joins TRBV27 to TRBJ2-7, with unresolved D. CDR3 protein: CASSSHYEQYF. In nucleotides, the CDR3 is TGTGCCAGCAGTTCTCACTACGAGCAGTACTTC.